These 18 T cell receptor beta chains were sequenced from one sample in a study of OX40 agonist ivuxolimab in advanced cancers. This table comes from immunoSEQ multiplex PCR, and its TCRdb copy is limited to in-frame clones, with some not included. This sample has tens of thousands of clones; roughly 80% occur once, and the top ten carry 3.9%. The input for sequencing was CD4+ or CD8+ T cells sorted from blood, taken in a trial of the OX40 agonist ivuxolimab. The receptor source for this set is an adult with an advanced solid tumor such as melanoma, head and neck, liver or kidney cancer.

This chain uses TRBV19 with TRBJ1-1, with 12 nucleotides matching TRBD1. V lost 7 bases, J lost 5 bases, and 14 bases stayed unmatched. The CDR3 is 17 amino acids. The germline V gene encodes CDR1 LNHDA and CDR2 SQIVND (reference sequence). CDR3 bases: TGTGCCAGTAAAGGGCCCGGGACAGGGGGCGGGAGGACTGAAGCTTTCTTT. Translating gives CASKGPGTGGGRTEAFF.

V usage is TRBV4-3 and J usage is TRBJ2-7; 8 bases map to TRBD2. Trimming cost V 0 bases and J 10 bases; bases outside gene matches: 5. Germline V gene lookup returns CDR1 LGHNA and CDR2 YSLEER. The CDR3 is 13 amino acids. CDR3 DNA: TGCGCCAGCAGCCAAGATCGGGAGGGATTACAGTACTTC. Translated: CASSQDREGLQYF.

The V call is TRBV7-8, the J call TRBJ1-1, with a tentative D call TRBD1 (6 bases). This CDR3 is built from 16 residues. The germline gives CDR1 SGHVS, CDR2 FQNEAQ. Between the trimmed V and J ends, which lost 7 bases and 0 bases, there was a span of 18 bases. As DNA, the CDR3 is TGTGCCAGCATTCAACAAGGGGGATTTATGAACACTGAAGCTTTCTTT. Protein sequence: CASIQQGGFMNTEAFF.

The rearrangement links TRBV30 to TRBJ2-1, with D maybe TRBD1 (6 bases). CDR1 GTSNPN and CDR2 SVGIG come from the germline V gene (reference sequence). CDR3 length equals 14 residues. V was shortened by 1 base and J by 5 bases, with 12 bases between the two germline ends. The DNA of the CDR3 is TGTGCCTGGAGTGGGGGACACCCAAACAATGAGCAGTTCTTC. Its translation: CAWSGGHPNNEQFF.

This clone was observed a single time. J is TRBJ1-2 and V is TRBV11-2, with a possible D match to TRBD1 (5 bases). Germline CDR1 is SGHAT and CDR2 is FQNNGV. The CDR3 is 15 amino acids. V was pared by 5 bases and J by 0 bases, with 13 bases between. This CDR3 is CASSAQALANYGYTF. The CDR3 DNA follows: TGTGCCAGCAGCGCACAGGCGTTAGCTAACTATGGCTACACCTTC.

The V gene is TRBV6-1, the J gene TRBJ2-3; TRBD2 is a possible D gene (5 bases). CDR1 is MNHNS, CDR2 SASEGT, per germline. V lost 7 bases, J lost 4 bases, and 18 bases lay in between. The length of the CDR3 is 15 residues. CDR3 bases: TGTGCCAGCACCGCAAGGCGGGTGATAGCAGATACGCAGTATTTT. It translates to CASTARRVIADTQYF.

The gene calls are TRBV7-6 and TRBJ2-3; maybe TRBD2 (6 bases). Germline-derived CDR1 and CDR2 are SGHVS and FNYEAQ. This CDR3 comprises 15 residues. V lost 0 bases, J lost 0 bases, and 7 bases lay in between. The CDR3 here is CASSLAGGSTDTQYF. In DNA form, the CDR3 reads TGTGCCAGCAGCTTAGCGGGGGGAAGCACAGATACGCAGTATTTT.

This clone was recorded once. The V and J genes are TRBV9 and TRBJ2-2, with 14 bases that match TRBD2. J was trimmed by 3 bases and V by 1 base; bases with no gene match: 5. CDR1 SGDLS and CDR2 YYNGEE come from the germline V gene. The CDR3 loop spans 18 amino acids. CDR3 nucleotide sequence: TGTGCCAGCAGCGTATGGGGACTAGCGGGGGAGTACACCGGGGAGCTGTTTTTT. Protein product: CASSVWGLAGEYTGELFF. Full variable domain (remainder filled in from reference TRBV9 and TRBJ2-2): DSGVTQTPKHLITATGQRVTLRCSPRSGDLSVYWYQQSLDQGLQFLIQYYNGEERAKGNILERFSAQQFPDLHSELNLSSLELGDSALYFCASSVWGLAGEYTGELFFGEGSRLTVL.

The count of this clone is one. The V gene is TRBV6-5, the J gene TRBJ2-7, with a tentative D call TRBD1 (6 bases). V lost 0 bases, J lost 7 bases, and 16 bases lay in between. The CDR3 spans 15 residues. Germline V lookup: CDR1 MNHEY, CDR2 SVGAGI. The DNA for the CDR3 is TGTGCCAGCAGTTACTCTGGACAGCCTGAAAGGGAGCAGTACTTC. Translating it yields CASSYSGQPEREQYF.

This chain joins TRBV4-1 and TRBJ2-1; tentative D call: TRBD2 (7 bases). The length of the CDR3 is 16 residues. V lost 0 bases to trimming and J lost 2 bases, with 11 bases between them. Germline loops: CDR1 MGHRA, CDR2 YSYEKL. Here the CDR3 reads CASSQDPGGPYNEQFF. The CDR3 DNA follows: TGCGCCAGCAGCCAAGATCCCGGGGGGCCCTACAATGAGCAGTTCTTC.

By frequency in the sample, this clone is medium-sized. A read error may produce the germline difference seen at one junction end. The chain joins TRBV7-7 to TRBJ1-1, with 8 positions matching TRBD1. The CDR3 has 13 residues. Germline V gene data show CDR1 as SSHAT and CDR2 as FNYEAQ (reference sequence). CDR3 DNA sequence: TGTGCTAGCAGCTTAGATCAGGGGGCAACGGCTTTCTTT. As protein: CASSLDQGATAFF.

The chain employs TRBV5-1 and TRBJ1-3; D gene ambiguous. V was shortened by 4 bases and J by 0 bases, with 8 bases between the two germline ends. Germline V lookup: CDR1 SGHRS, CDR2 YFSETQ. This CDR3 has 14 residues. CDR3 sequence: CASSDGRSGNTIYF. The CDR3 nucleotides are TGCGCCAGCAGCGACGGGCGCTCTGGAAACACCATATATTTT.

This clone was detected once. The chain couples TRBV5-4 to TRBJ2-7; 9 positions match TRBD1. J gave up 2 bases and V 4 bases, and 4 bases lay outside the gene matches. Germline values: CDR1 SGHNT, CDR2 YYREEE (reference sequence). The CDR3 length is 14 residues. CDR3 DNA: TGTGCCAGCAGCACGGGACAGGGTACCTACGAGCAGTACTTC. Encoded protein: CASSTGQGTYEQYF.

CDR3 nucleotide sequence: TGTGCCAGCAGCAGGTCCGGGGGCTTTCAGCCCCAGCATTTT. Protein sequence: CASSRSGGFQPQHF. The chain carries TRBV7-2 and TRBJ1-5, with D perhaps TRBD1 (6 bases). Looked up from germline, CDR1 is SGHTA and CDR2 is FQGNSA. This CDR3 has 14 amino acids. Trimming shortened V by 5 bases and J by 6 bases, and 14 bases separated the two germline ends.

CDR3 bases: TGTGCCAGCAGCTTATCGTGGGGCGGGGCAGATACGCAGTATTTT. It encodes CASSLSWGGADTQYF. This chain connects TRBV7-2 to TRBJ2-3; D is possibly TRBD2 (6 bases). The CDR3 length is 15 residues. Germline V gives CDR1 SGHTA, CDR2 FQGNSA. The ends were cut back, 2 bases at V and 4 bases at J, with 13 bases in the middle.

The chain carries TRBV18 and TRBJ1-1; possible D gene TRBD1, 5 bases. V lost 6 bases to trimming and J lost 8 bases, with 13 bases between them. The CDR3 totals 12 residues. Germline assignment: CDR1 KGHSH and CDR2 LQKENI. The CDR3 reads CASSPGGAEAFF. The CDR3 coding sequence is TGTGCCAGCTCCCCCGGTGGGGCGGAAGCTTTCTTT. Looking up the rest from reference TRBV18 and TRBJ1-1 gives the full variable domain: NAGVMQNPRHLVRRRGQEARLRCSPMKGHSHVYWYRQLPEEGLKFMVYLQKENIIDESGMPKERFSAEFPKEGPSILRIQQVVRGDSAAYFCASSPGGAEAFFGQGTRLTVV.

CDR3 nucleotide sequence: TGTGCCAGCAGTGCCGACAGGGCCTTTGGCTATGGCTACACCTTC. Protein product: CASSADRAFGYGYTF. The rearrangement uses TRBV6-1 and TRBJ1-2; 7 bases fit TRBD1. The CDR3 extends over 15 amino acids. Per germline, CDR1 MNHNS and CDR2 SASEGT. Trimming took 4 bases from V and 4 from J; bases not matched to a gene: 9.

CDR3 amino acids: CASSRDRGQSNEQFF. CDR3 DNA: TGCGCCAGCAGCCGCGACAGGGGACAATCCAATGAGCAGTTCTTC. The chain carries TRBV4-1 and TRBJ2-1, with TRBD1 identical over 8 bases. Looked up from germline, CDR1 is MGHRA and CDR2 is YSYEKL. This CDR3 contains 15 residues. After removal of 4 bases from V and 6 bases from J, the junction contained 8 bases not matched to a gene.